Below are 27 T cell receptor beta chains sequenced from a single sample in a study of OX40 agonist ivuxolimab in advanced cancers. TCRdb keeps only in-frame clones here, not all; method: immunoSEQ multiplex PCR. Here the sample spans about 80,000 clones, 90% being singletons. The source material was CD4+ or CD8+ T cells sorted from blood, sampled in a trial of the OX40 agonist ivuxolimab. The receptors originated from an adult with an advanced solid tumor such as melanoma, head and neck, liver or kidney cancer.

This clone occurred a few times. This chain's CDR3 is CASSYTSGNTGELFF. The CDR3 DNA follows: TGCGCCAGCAGCTATACTAGCGGAAACACCGGGGAGCTGTTTTTT. V usage is TRBV5-1 and J usage is TRBJ2-2, with 8 positions matching TRBD2. The V gene's germline CDR1 is SGHRS and CDR2 YFSETQ. This CDR3 comprises 15 residues. The trim removed 3 bases at V and 2 bases at J, leaving 3 bases unmatched.

This clone appeared once. The V gene is TRBV6-5, the J gene TRBJ2-7, with D possibly matching TRBD1 (6 bases). V was clipped by 5 bases and J by 3 bases, with 11 bases between them. The CDR3 spans 13 residues. From germline, CDR1 is MNHEY and CDR2 SVGAGI. The CDR3 loop reads CASSHRVVYEQYF. DNA of the CDR3: TGTGCCAGCAGTCACAGGGTAGTCTACGAGCAGTACTTC.

This sequence joins TRBV5-1 and TRBJ1-4, with D possibly matching TRBD1 (6 bases). V was cut by 2 bases and J by 0 bases, with 14 bases left in between. CDR1 and CDR2 from the germline V gene are SGHRS and YFSETQ. This CDR3 has 17 amino acids. CDR3 region: CASSFGTNLATNEKLFF. CDR3 in DNA: TGCGCCAGCAGCTTCGGGACAAATCTTGCAACTAATGAAAAACTGTTTTTT.

J is TRBJ2-7 and V is TRBV5-1; D possibly uses TRBD1 or TRBD2 (5 bases each). Per germline, CDR1 SGHRS and CDR2 YFSETQ. The CDR3 has 14 amino acids. V was pared by 0 bases and J by 3 bases, with 10 bases between. CDR3 sequence (DNA): TGCGCCAGCAGCTTGGGTAGGGGACGCTACGAGCAGTACTTC. It codes for CASSLGRGRYEQYF.

DNA for the CDR3: TGTGCCAGCTTGGTGCAGGGGGCGGGGGAGCAGTACTTC. This translates into CASLVQGAGEQYF. This chain joins TRBV2 and TRBJ2-7; 8 positions match TRBD1. The J segment lost 7 bases and the V segment lost 8 bases, leaving 10 bases of the junction unmatched. The CDR3 spans 13 residues. The germline gives CDR1 SNHLY, CDR2 FYNNEI.

The table lists this clone with a few counts. The V call is TRBV5-4, the J call TRBJ1-5; D remains unclear. The CDR3 runs to 15 residues. Germline V gene sequence: CDR1 SGHNT, CDR2 YYREEE (reference sequence). The germline V and J ends were trimmed by 3 bases and 4 bases, with 14 bases remaining between them. The CDR3 region has the DNA TGTGCCAGCAGCTCAAAAGAAGCCCCGAATCAGCCCCAGCATTTT. Amino acid sequence: CASSSKEAPNQPQHF.

This clone was picked up one time. The J gene is TRBJ1-3, the V gene TRBV11-1; the match to TRBD1 covers 9 bases. The germline V gene encodes CDR1 SGHAT and CDR2 FQDESV (reference sequence). There are 15 residues in the CDR3. The ends lost 6 bases at V and 2 bases at J; junction bases unmatched: 5. Here the CDR3 DNA reads TGTGCCAGCAGACGGACAGGGGCGGCTGGAAACACCATATATTTT. As protein: CASRRTGAAGNTIYF.

V gene TRBV14 combines with J gene TRBJ2-5; 7 nucleotides line up with TRBD2. After removal of 1 base from V and 4 bases from J, the junction contained 3 bases not matched to a gene. Germline CDR1 SGHDN, CDR2 FVKESK. This CDR3 has 14 amino acids. The CDR3 bases are TGTGCCAGCAGCCAAGGTCTAGCGGCAGAGACCCAGTACTTC. This encodes CASSQGLAAETQYF.

This chain joins TRBV6-5 and TRBJ1-5; D possibly corresponds to TRBD1 (5 bases). The CDR3 length is 13 residues. V dropped 6 bases and J dropped 7 bases, with 13 bases sitting between them. Germline V gives CDR1 MNHEY, CDR2 SVGAGI. The CDR3 region is CASRQRGDQPQHF. As DNA, the CDR3 is TGTGCCAGCAGGCAGAGGGGTGACCAGCCCCAGCATTTT.

CDR3 in amino acids: CASRGPTNTGELFF. The CDR3, as DNA: TGTGCCAGCAGGGGACCAACGAACACCGGGGAGCTGTTTTTT. The chain couples TRBV19 to TRBJ2-2, with D possibly matching TRBD1 (6 bases). In germline, CDR1 is LNHDA, CDR2 SQIVND (reference sequence). This CDR3 spans 14 amino acids. V lost 9 bases, J lost 0 bases, and 11 bases lay in between.

The chain uses TRBV7-2 and TRBJ2-1; TRBD1 might be the D (6 bases). Germline assignment: CDR1 SGHTA and CDR2 FQGNSA. Trimming removed 6 bases at V and 0 bases at J, with 12 bases between. The CDR3 is made up of 15 amino acids. The CDR3 DNA reads TGTGCCAGCAGTAAGCAGGGGAACTCCTACAATGAGCAGTTCTTC. Translation: CASSKQGNSYNEQFF. Full variable domain (rest looked up from reference TRBV7-2 and TRBJ2-1): GAGVSQSPSNKVTEKGKDVELRCDPISGHTALYWYRQSLGQGLEFLIYFQGNSAPDKSGLPSDRFSAERTGGSVSTLTIQRTQQEDSAVYLCASSKQGNSYNEQFFGPGTRLTVL.

This clone was detected only once. An end of the junction differs from the germline gene, which may be a read error. The V gene is TRBV25-1, the J gene TRBJ1-4; D unresolved. The germline gives CDR1 MGHDK, CDR2 SYGVNS. The length of the CDR3 is 16 residues. The CDR3 reads CASGDGLLSTNEKLFF. DNA for the CDR3: TGTGCCAGCGGTGACGGACTACTCTCAACTAATGAAAAACTGTTTTTT.

V usage is TRBV6-5 and J usage is TRBJ1-1, with 8 bases that match TRBD1. The junction had 5 bases not matched to a gene; V was cut back by 6 bases and J by 2 bases. CDR1 is MNHEY and CDR2 is SVGAGI in the germline V gene. The CDR3 is 14 residues long. CDR3 bases: TGTGCCAGCAGACTGACAGGGGCCAACACTGAAGCTTTCTTT. This translates into CASRLTGANTEAFF.

This rearrangement joins TRBV15 to TRBJ2-7, with D tentatively TRBD2 (6 bases). CDR1 and CDR2 from the germline V gene are LNHNV and YYDKDF (reference sequence). The CDR3 runs to 13 residues. Trimming cost V 5 bases and J 2 bases, with 10 bases left between them. CDR3 nucleotide sequence: TGTGCCACCAGCGTAGCGGAGGCCTACGAGCAGTACTTC. Translated, it gives CATSVAEAYEQYF. Supplemented by reference TRBV15 and TRBJ2-7, the full variable domain reads DAMVIQNPRYQVTQFGKPVTLSCSQTLNHNVMYWYQQKSSQAPKLLFHYYDKDFNNEADTPDNFQSRRPNTSFCFLDIRSPGLGDTAMYLCATSVAEAYEQYFGPGTRLTVT.

The CDR3 loop reads CASSPSGSGYGYTF. The CDR3 DNA reads as TGTGCCAGCAGCCCCTCGGGGAGCGGCTATGGCTACACCTTC. The rearrangement uses TRBV9 and TRBJ1-2; D gene uncertain. This CDR3 is built from 14 residues. V was cut by 4 bases and J by 4 bases, with 14 bases left in between. CDR1 and CDR2 (germline): SGDLS, YYNGEE.

This clone was recorded only once. The chain employs TRBV2 and TRBJ2-5; D remains unclear. The CDR3 length is 12 residues. Trimming took off 6 bases at V and 5 bases at J, with 10 bases between the two ends. Germline values: CDR1 SNHLY, CDR2 FYNNEI. The CDR3 nucleotides are TGTGCCAGCAGGGGATTGGGGGAGACCCAGTACTTC. It codes for CASRGLGETQYF. The full variable domain, rest sourced from reference TRBV2 and TRBJ2-5, is EPEVTQTPSHQVTQMGQEVILRCVPISNHLYFYWYRQILGQKVEFLVSFYNNEISEKSEIFDDQFSVERPDGSNFTLKIRSTKLEDSAMYFCASRGLGETQYFGPGTRLLVL.

This chain uses TRBV5-6 with TRBJ2-5; 8 positions agree with TRBD1. The CDR3 sequence is 13 residues long. V trimming: 0 bases; J trimming: 5 bases; junction bases outside the gene matches: 0. Germline CDR1 and CDR2: SGHDT and YYEEEE. The CDR3 region is CASSLAGGETQYF. The CDR3 DNA reads TGTGCCAGCAGCTTGGCAGGGGGCGAGACCCAGTACTTC. Based on the CDR3 plus reference TRBV5-6 and TRBJ2-5, the full variable domain is DAGVTQSPTHLIKTRGQQVTLRCSPKSGHDTVSWYQQALGQGPQFIFQYYEEEERQRGNFPDRFSGHQFPNYSSELNVNALLLGDSALYLCASSLAGGETQYFGPGTRLLVL.

Only a few counts were recorded for this clone. The J gene is TRBJ2-2, the V gene TRBV11-3; TRBD1 matches 7 bases. The CDR3 is 15 amino acids. The junction had 5 bases not matched to a gene; V was cut back by 4 bases and J by 3 bases. Germline CDR1 reads SGHNT; CDR2 reads YENEEA. This chain's CDR3 is CASSSRGFDTGELFF. CDR3 coding DNA: TGTGCCAGCAGCTCCAGGGGGTTCGACACCGGGGAGCTGTTTTTT.

The J gene is TRBJ1-5, the V gene TRBV6-6; 11 bases are shared with TRBD1. The CDR3 contains 14 residues. V dropped 7 bases and J dropped 6; count of bases not matched to a gene: 5. Germline CDR1 reads MNHNY; CDR2 reads SVGAGI (reference sequence). The chain's CDR3 is CASKDRGRPQPQHF. The DNA of the CDR3 is TGTGCCAGCAAGGACAGGGGGCGACCTCAGCCCCAGCATTTT.

V usage is TRBV7-9 and J usage is TRBJ2-5; 8 bases fit TRBD2. This CDR3 comprises 16 residues. CDR1 is SEHNR and CDR2 is FQNEAQ in the germline V gene (reference sequence). Trimming cost V 4 bases and J 5 bases; bases outside gene matches: 12. CDR3 DNA sequence: TGTGCCAGCAGCTCAAAAAGCGGGAGCAGGAAGGAGACCCAGTACTTC. Its translation: CASSSKSGSRKETQYF.

The chain combines TRBV7-9 with TRBJ1-2; TRBD1 aligns across 9 bases. The CDR3 has 14 residues. Trimming at V came to 3 bases and at J to 8 bases, leaving 7 bases not matched to a gene. CDR1 and CDR2 (germline): SEHNR, FQNEAQ (reference sequence). As DNA, the CDR3 is TGTGCCAGCAGCTTCGGGACAGGGCTTGGAGGCTACACCTTC. Encoded protein: CASSFGTGLGGYTF.

The chain employs TRBV5-1 and TRBJ1-2, with D unresolved. Per germline, CDR1 SGHRS and CDR2 YFSETQ. The CDR3 has 14 amino acids. The V end was cut by 4 bases, the J end by 2 bases, with 12 bases between. CDR3 amino acids: CASSENGANYGYTF. The CDR3 coding sequence is TGCGCCAGCAGCGAGAACGGTGCAAACTATGGCTACACCTTC.

The chain has TRBV28 and TRBJ1-4; 10 bases are a match to TRBD1. Germline-derived CDR1 and CDR2 are MDHEN and SYDVKM. Trimming cost V 6 bases and J 7 bases; bases outside gene matches: 2. The CDR3 extends over 13 amino acids. The CDR3 is CASRRTGGEKLFF. As DNA, the CDR3 is TGTGCCAGCAGGCGGACAGGGGGTGAAAAACTGTTTTTT.

In nucleotides, the CDR3 is TGTGCCAGCAGCTTTGACAGGGGCGCCGGGGAGCTGTTTTTT. Residues: CASSFDRGAGELFF. The chain is built from TRBV7-2 and TRBJ2-2; 8 bases map to TRBD1. J lost 6 bases, V lost 3 bases, and 3 bases had no gene match. The length of the CDR3 is 14 residues. Germline-derived CDR1 and CDR2 are SGHTA and FQGNSA. Based on the CDR3 plus reference TRBV7-2 and TRBJ2-2, the full variable domain is GAGVSQSPSNKVTEKGKDVELRCDPISGHTALYWYRQSLGQGLEFLIYFQGNSAPDKSGLPSDRFSAERTGGSVSTLTIQRTQQEDSAVYLCASSFDRGAGELFFGEGSRLTVL.

This chain connects TRBV4-2 to TRBJ1-2; no firm D call. The V gene lost 5 bases and the J gene lost 0 bases, with 13 bases spanning the gap. The germline CDR1 and CDR2 sequences are LGHNA and YNFKEQ. This CDR3 contains 15 residues. The CDR3 coding sequence is TGTGCCAGCAGCTTCCGAGACCTATCTAACTATGGCTACACCTTC. This codes for CASSFRDLSNYGYTF.

The chain recombines TRBV7-6 with TRBJ2-2; D is possibly TRBD1 (5 bases). Germline loops: CDR1 SGHVS, CDR2 FNYEAQ. The V end was cut by 6 bases, the J end by 2 bases, with 19 bases between. The CDR3 totals 17 residues. The CDR3 coding sequence is TGTGCCAGCAGTCTCAGGACAAATGCCCGCAACACCGGGGAGCTGTTTTTT. Translation: CASSLRTNARNTGELFF.

This clone appeared a single time. This chain links TRBV5-4 with TRBJ2-1; D is unresolved. The CDR3 has 16 amino acids. The germline CDR1 and CDR2 sequences are SGHNT and YYREEE (reference sequence). The ends were cut back, 4 bases at V and 0 bases at J, with 14 bases in the middle. The CDR3: CASSAGGGGSYNEQFF. The CDR3 nucleotides are TGTGCCAGCAGCGCCGGTGGTGGCGGCTCCTACAATGAGCAGTTCTTC.